The 17 T cell receptor beta chains given below trace back to one sample, sequenced in a study of tumor and adjacent non-tumor tissue in lung cancer. The library came from three nested PCR rounds adapted from ARM-PCR protocols. TCRdb used MiXCR to reprocess the multiplex PCR reads, holding one entry per CDR3 protein. Here the sample spans fewer than 130,000 distinct CDR3 sequences, nearly 85% being singletons. RNA was extracted from bulk tissue without any cell sorting. The sequencing sample was made of lung tumor tissue. The receptors derive from an older man with non-small cell lung cancer.

The rearrangement uses TRBV29-1 and TRBJ1-2, with no clear D. V lost 4 bases, J lost 6 bases, and 24 bases lay in between. Germline assignment: CDR1 SQVTM and CDR2 ANQGSEA. The CDR3 consists of 16 residues. The CDR3 region is CSVVPYQSSGENGYTF. CDR3 sequence (DNA): TGCAGCGTTGTGCCCTATCAATCCTCTGGAGAAAATGGCTACACCTTC. The full variable domain, with the rest looked up from reference TRBV29-1 and TRBJ1-2, is SAVISQKPSRDICQRGTSLTIQCQVDSQVTMMFWYRQQPGQSLTLIATANQGSEATYESGFVIDKFPISRPNLTFSTLTVSNMSPEDSSIYLCSVVPYQSSGENGYTFGSGTRLTVV.

About this clonotype itself: Germline and junction disagree at one end, which may indicate a read error. This rearrangement joins TRBV10-2 to TRBJ2-2; weak D call: TRBD2 (7 bases). Germline lookup yields CDR1 WSHSY and CDR2 SAAADI. The CDR3 length is 14 residues. The CDR3 DNA is TGCGCCAGCAATGATCGGGGGGCTACCGGGGAGTTGTTTTTC. This sequence encodes CASNDRGATGELFF.

The sample holds a few counts of this clonotype. Given a much more abundant clone one base away, this may be a read error. The gene calls are TRBV28 and TRBJ2-5; TRBD2 matches at 12 bases. The CDR3 runs 20 residues. The germline CDR1 and CDR2 sequences are MDHEN and SYDVKM. CDR3 amino acids: CACSLLGLQTSGRGEETQYF. Here the CDR3 DNA reads TGTGCCTGCAGTTTACTTGGCCTCCAGACTAGCGGGAGAGGGGAAGAGACCCAGTACTTC.

For this clonotype: Its ends do not fully match the called genes, so a read error is possible. V gene TRBV10-2 combines with J gene TRBJ2-1; TRBD2 agrees at 7 bases. In germline, CDR1 is WSHSY, CDR2 SAAADI. This CDR3 is built from 14 residues. The CDR3 reads CASSGETSINEQFF. DNA for the CDR3: TGCGCCAGCAGTGGGGAGACTAGCATAAATGAACAGTTCTTC.

The chain recombines TRBV20-1 with TRBJ2-3; 9 positions agree with TRBD2. Germline CDR1 is DFQATT and CDR2 is SNEGSKA (reference sequence). The CDR3 has 16 amino acids. Trimming at V came to 8 bases and at J to 2 bases, leaving 14 bases not matched to a gene. CDR3 sequence reads: CSSPRVSGGLTDTQYF. As DNA, the CDR3 is TGCAGTTCTCCCCGGGTTAGCGGGGGCCTCACAGATACGCAGTATTTT.

A remark on this clonotype: The conserved phenylalanine or tryptophan normally closing the CDR3 is absent here, so this likely arose from a read error. The CDR3 is CSVASGIGETDTQYL. CDR3 bases: TGCAGCGTCGCGTCCGGGATAGGCGAAACAGATACGCAGTATTTG. The chain uses TRBV29-1 and TRBJ2-3; TRBD2 is a possible D gene (5 bases). V lost 6 bases to trimming and J lost 3 bases, with 19 bases between them. CDR1 SQVTM and CDR2 ANQGSEA come from the germline V gene. CDR3 length equals 15 residues.

The V call is TRBV28, the J call TRBJ2-1, with TRBD1 identical over 9 bases. V shed 4 bases and J 15 bases; nucleotides not matched to a gene: 31. Per the germline V gene, CDR1 is MDHEN and CDR2 is SYDVKM. CDR3 length: 20 residues. This CDR3 is CASSYPLRTGDRANYNELFF. The CDR3 nucleotides are TGTGCCAGCAGTTACCCCCTCAGGACGGGGGACAGGGCGAACTACAATGAACTGTTCTTC.

This chain uses TRBV7-8 with TRBJ1-5; D remains ambiguous. V lost 5 bases to trimming and J lost 4 bases, with 15 bases between them. Per germline, CDR1 SGHVS and CDR2 FQNEAQ. The CDR3 runs 15 residues. CDR3 residues: CASSPLDILNQPQHF. In nucleotides, the CDR3 is TGTGCCAGCAGCCCCCTGGATATTCTAAATCAGCCCCAGCATTTT.

Comments on this clonotype: Compared with germline, one end of the junction differs, possibly owing to a read error. V gene TRBV6-5 combines with J gene TRBJ2-2; 11 bases match TRBD1. Germline CDR1 MNHEY, CDR2 SVGAGI. This CDR3 is built from 19 residues. The CDR3 DNA reads as TGTGCCAGCTGTTACTACCCCTCCGGGACAGGGGGTAGTGGCGGGGAGCTGTTTTTT. The encoded protein is CASCYYPSGTGGSGGELFF.

The chain combines TRBV6-2 or TRBV6-3 with TRBJ2-1; 8 bases match TRBD2. This CDR3 comprises 15 residues. Germline CDR1 reads MNHEY; CDR2 reads SVGEGT. The CDR3 bases are TGTGTCAACAGTCCGGGACTAGACAATACCAATGAGCAGTTCTTC. Translating gives CVNSPGLDNTNEQFF.

The V gene is TRBV29-1, the J gene TRBJ2-3; D might be TRBD1 (6 bases). The V and J ends lost 5 bases and 4 bases respectively, with 13 bases between them. CDR3 length: 13 amino acids. The V gene's germline CDR1 is SQVTM and CDR2 ANQGSEA. CDR3 loop: CSVSRGGADTQYF. DNA for the CDR3: TGCAGCGTTAGCAGGGGCGGCGCAGATACGCAGTATTTT.

Comments on this clonotype: The junction differs from germline at one of its ends, possibly a read error. The rearrangement joins TRBV10-2 to TRBJ2-7, with 11 bases lining up with TRBD2. Germline V lookup: CDR1 WSHSY, CDR2 SAAADI. CDR3 length equals 12 residues. CDR3 loop: CTGRTGLAEQDF. CDR3 DNA: TGCACCGGCAGGACGGGACTAGCGGAGCAGGACTTC.

With regard to this clonotype: The junction does not match germline at one end; this may be a read error. The genes are TRBV12-3 or TRBV12-4 and TRBJ1-2; D remains unclear. This CDR3 comprises 12 residues. The DNA for the CDR3 is TGTGCTAGCAGTTATGGGTTCTATGGCTACGCCTTC. Amino acid sequence: CASSYGFYGYAF.

This clonotype was found many times. The rearrangement links TRBV12-3 or TRBV12-4 to TRBJ2-3; D possibly corresponds to TRBD2 (7 bases). The CDR3 contains 15 residues. V was cut by 3 bases and J by 3 bases, with 13 bases left in between. CDR3 in amino acids: CASSFGGGWTDTQYF. The CDR3 DNA reads TGTGCCAGCAGTTTCGGCGGGGGCTGGACAGATACGCAGTATTTT.

The V and J genes are TRBV12-3 or TRBV12-4 and TRBJ1-1, with D hard to call. The CDR3 spans 14 residues. The germline V and J ends were trimmed by 5 bases and 0 bases, with 10 bases remaining between them. The CDR3 DNA follows: TGTGCCAGCAGTCTGACCGCGGTGAACACTGAAGCTTTCTTT. This gives the protein CASSLTAVNTEAFF.

Comment on this clonotype: The missing conserved phenylalanine or tryptophan at the end of this CDR3 makes a read error likely. The chain combines TRBV2 with TRBJ2-7; the D call may be TRBD1 or TRBD2 (5 bases each). Germline values: CDR1 SNHLY, CDR2 FYNNEI. V was cut by 0 bases and J by 6 bases, with 18 bases left in between. The CDR3 is made up of 16 amino acids. CDR3 region: CASSEAIREGLSEQYY. CDR3 nucleotides: TGTGCCAGCAGTGAAGCGATCCGCGAGGGGCTATCCGAGCAGTACTAC.

The chain links TRBV6-6 to TRBJ1-5; TRBD1 is a possible D gene (5 bases). Germline CDR1 and CDR2: MNHNY and SVGAGI (reference sequence). The CDR3 has 15 amino acids. The germline V and J ends were trimmed by 2 bases and 5 bases, with 13 bases remaining between them. CDR3 sequence: CASSYHWDWDQPQHF. The CDR3 nucleotides read TGTGCCAGCAGTTACCACTGGGACTGGGATCAGCCCCAGCATTTT.